The 27 T cell receptor beta chains below all came from one sample that was sequenced in a study of cytomegalovirus exposure and HLA in healthy donors. PCR used 60 Vbeta primers and 13 Jbeta primers. TCRdb's copy holds only in-frame clones and misses some; the assay was immunoSEQ multiplex PCR. The table has fewer than 85,000 clones, more than 65% seen once; the top ten hold 15% to 20%. Sequencing was carried out using PBMCs. The source of these receptors is a man between 65 and 79 years old in good health and CMV-seropositive.

The genes are TRBV2 and TRBJ2-1; 8 bases fit TRBD1. From germline, CDR1 is SNHLY and CDR2 FYNNEI. Trimming took 6 bases from V and 5 from J; bases not matched to a gene: 6. This CDR3 has 14 residues. CDR3 DNA sequence: TGTGCCAGCAGAGAGACAGGGGTCAACAATGAGCAGTTCTTC. Its translation: CASRETGVNNEQFF.

V usage is TRBV6-1 and J usage is TRBJ1-2; tentatively, D is TRBD1 (6 bases). V was clipped by 8 bases and J by 4 bases, with 14 bases between them. The CDR3 runs 13 residues. Per germline, CDR1 MNHNS and CDR2 SASEGT. The DNA for the CDR3 is TGTGCCAGCCCGGGGGGGCCGGGCTATGGCTACACCTTC. Its protein product is CASPGGPGYGYTF.

This clone has more than one count but fewer than ten. This chain joins TRBV14 and TRBJ1-3, with D perhaps matching TRBD1 (6 bases). The CDR3 has 16 residues. V was pared by 1 base and J by 8 bases, with 18 bases between. The germline gives CDR1 SGHDN, CDR2 FVKESK. In DNA form, the CDR3 reads TGTGCCAGCAGCCAAGTCCAGCAGGGGAATTGGGACACCATATATTTT. It encodes CASSQVQQGNWDTIYF. Together with reference TRBV14 and TRBJ1-3, the CDR3 gives the full variable domain: EAGVTQFPSHSVIEKGQTVTLRCDPISGHDNLYWYRRVMGKEIKFLLHFVKESKQDESGMPNNRFLAERTGGTYSTLKVQPAELEDSGVYFCASSQVQQGNWDTIYFGEGSWLTVV.

V and J are TRBV7-2 and TRBJ2-6, with D possibly matching TRBD2 (5 bases). Germline V gene data show CDR1 as SGHTA and CDR2 as FQGNSA. V was trimmed by 5 bases and J by 0 bases, leaving 20 bases between them. The CDR3 is 19 residues long. The CDR3 DNA is TGTGCCAGCAGCCGCTCCTTGGAGGCCCTCCGCTCTGGGGCCAACGTCCTGACTTTC. It translates to CASSRSLEALRSGANVLTF.

The chain joins TRBV6-1 to TRBJ2-3, with D possibly being TRBD1 (5 bases). Trimming left V 7 bases short and J 0 bases short, with 14 bases between. CDR1 and CDR2 (germline): MNHNS, SASEGT. The CDR3 covers 15 residues. The CDR3 nucleotides read TGTGCCAGCAAATCGCGACAGTTTAGCACAGATACGCAGTATTTT. Translating gives CASKSRQFSTDTQYF.

This chain uses TRBV6-5 with TRBJ1-1; D call uncertain. The CDR3 runs 16 residues. CDR1 is MNHEY and CDR2 is SVGAGI in the germline V gene. The ends were cut back, 3 bases at V and 1 base at J, with 15 bases in the middle. The DNA of the CDR3 is TGTGCCAGCAGTTATTCTGAGGGTCCGGGGAACACTGAAGCTTTCTTT. Translated, it gives CASSYSEGPGNTEAFF.

V is TRBV28 and J is TRBJ1-4, with D uncertain. From germline, CDR1 is MDHEN and CDR2 SYDVKM. V lost 2 bases, J lost 8 bases, and 15 bases lay in between. The CDR3 sequence is 15 residues long. CDR3 residues: CASSLGGGRREKLFF. The CDR3 bases are TGTGCCAGCAGTTTAGGAGGAGGACGGAGAGAAAAACTGTTTTTT.

Written as DNA, the CDR3 is TGTGCCAGCAGCTTCCCAGCGGGGGCTTACGAGCAGTACTTC. Amino acid sequence: CASSFPAGAYEQYF. The V gene is TRBV7-9, the J gene TRBJ2-7; 8 bases are a match to TRBD2. J was trimmed by 4 bases and V by 3 bases; bases with no gene match: 5. CDR1 is SEHNR, CDR2 FQNEAQ, per germline (reference sequence). The CDR3 totals 14 residues.

This chain connects TRBV29-1 to TRBJ2-3; the match to TRBD2 covers 12 bases. Losses at the gene ends were 7 bases for V and 4 bases for J; bases not matched to a gene: 12. The CDR3 has 16 residues. CDR1 is SQVTM, CDR2 ANQGSEA, per germline. The CDR3 spells CSAGGLAGSESDTQYF. The CDR3 bases are TGCAGCGCGGGCGGACTAGCGGGGAGTGAATCAGATACGCAGTATTTT.

This chain joins TRBV18 and TRBJ2-7, with 14 nucleotides matching TRBD2. J gave up 3 bases and V 3 bases, and 1 base lay outside the gene matches. The CDR3 length is 15 residues. Germline assignment: CDR1 KGHSH and CDR2 LQKENI. CDR3 in DNA: TGTGCCAGCTCACCGGGGACTAGCGGGGGCTACGAGCAGTACTTC. Encoded protein: CASSPGTSGGYEQYF.

CDR3 amino acids: CASNPSGGATDTQYF. CDR3 in DNA: TGCGCCAGCAACCCTAGCGGGGGAGCCACAGATACGCAGTATTTT. This chain joins TRBV10-1 and TRBJ2-3; 10 bases match TRBD2. The CDR3 runs to 15 residues. V shed 7 bases and J 2 bases; nucleotides not matched to a gene: 6. Germline V gives CDR1 WNHNN, CDR2 SYGVQD (reference sequence).

This chain uses TRBV6-1 with TRBJ2-5; TRBD2 agrees at 11 bases. The CDR3 contains 14 residues. Per the germline V gene, CDR1 is MNHNS and CDR2 is SASEGT. The ends lost 6 bases at V and 5 bases at J; junction bases unmatched: 5. In nucleotides, the CDR3 is TGTGCCAGCAGAATAGCGGGGGGGCGCGAGACCCAGTACTTC. It translates to CASRIAGGRETQYF.

The CDR3 DNA reads as TGTGCCAGCTCACCTGGGAGCGGCTCCGGGGAGCTGTTTTTT. Protein sequence: CASSPGSGSGELFF. The chain links TRBV18 to TRBJ2-2; D possibly corresponds to TRBD2 (5 bases). The V end was cut by 3 bases, the J end by 6 bases, with 11 bases between. This CDR3 is 14 amino acids long. Germline-derived CDR1 and CDR2 are KGHSH and LQKENI.

The V and J genes are TRBV7-9 and TRBJ2-5; D perhaps matches TRBD1 (5 bases). Looked up from germline, CDR1 is SEHNR and CDR2 is FQNEAQ (reference sequence). V lost 5 bases to trimming and J lost 3 bases, with 19 bases between them. CDR3 length: 16 residues. The CDR3 spells CASSLNLAGPEETQYF. CDR3 nucleotide sequence: TGTGCCAGCAGCCTCAACCTCGCAGGGCCCGAAGAGACCCAGTACTTC.

The chain carries TRBV13 and TRBJ2-7; the match to TRBD1 covers 9 bases. The trim removed 5 bases at V and 2 bases at J, leaving 4 bases unmatched. From germline, CDR1 is PRHDT and CDR2 FYEKMQ (reference sequence). This CDR3 has 14 amino acids. The CDR3 is CASSARQGAYEQYF. For the CDR3, the DNA is TGTGCCAGCAGCGCCCGACAGGGGGCCTACGAGCAGTACTTC.

This chain links TRBV5-4 with TRBJ2-1; a possible D gene is TRBD2 (5 bases). The CDR3 runs to 15 residues. Trimming removed 1 base at V and 3 bases at J, with 11 bases between. In germline, CDR1 is SGHNT, CDR2 YYREEE (reference sequence). The chain's CDR3 is CASSLSGYVYNEQFF. CDR3 DNA sequence: TGTGCCAGCAGCTTGAGCGGATATGTCTACAATGAGCAGTTCTTC.

This clone was recorded once. V and J are TRBV4-3 and TRBJ2-3, with a tentative D call TRBD1 (6 bases). CDR3 length: 15 amino acids. Trimming stripped 0 bases from V and 3 bases from J, with 10 bases between. CDR1 LGHNA and CDR2 YSLEER come from the germline V gene. The CDR3 loop is CASSQEGGGTDTQYF. In DNA, the CDR3 is TGCGCCAGCAGCCAAGAAGGGGGTGGGACAGATACGCAGTATTTT.

This clone was picked up a small number of times. The chain carries TRBV7-9 and TRBJ2-3, with TRBD1 matching 8 bases. V lost 5 bases, J lost 5 bases, and 9 bases stayed unmatched. The CDR3 runs to 15 residues. The germline V gene has CDR1 SEHNR and CDR2 FQNEAQ (reference sequence). The CDR3, as DNA: TGTGCCAGCAGCCCAGACGCAGGGGGCCTAGATACGCAGTATTTT. This translates into CASSPDAGGLDTQYF.

In its sample, this clone was seen once. Being one base from a much bigger clone, this may be a read error. Different DNA sequences within this sample yield the same CDR3. This chain connects TRBV19 to TRBJ2-1, with TRBD2 identical over 15 bases. The germline V gene has CDR1 LNHDA and CDR2 SQIVND (reference sequence). The CDR3 runs 15 residues. Losses at the gene ends were 5 bases for V and 9 bases for J; bases not matched to a gene: 5. The CDR3 here is CASSRGLAGGSEQFF. The CDR3 DNA is TGTGCCAGTAGTCGGGGACTAGCGGGAGGTAGTGAGCAGTTCTTC.

The V call is TRBV5-1, the J call TRBJ2-7, with D perhaps matching TRBD1 (6 bases). Trimming cost V 4 bases and J 1 base, with 9 bases left between them. The CDR3 runs to 13 residues. Germline loops: CDR1 SGHRS, CDR2 YFSETQ. This chain's CDR3 is CASSPGQSYEQYF. CDR3 nucleotides: TGCGCCAGCAGCCCCGGACAGTCCTACGAGCAGTACTTC. Full variable domain (remainder filled in from reference TRBV5-1 and TRBJ2-7): KAGVTQTPRYLIKTRGQQVTLSCSPISGHRSVSWYQQTPGQGLQFLFEYFSETQRNKGNFPGRFSGRQFSNSRSEMNVSTLELGDSALYLCASSPGQSYEQYFGPGTRLTVT.

This chain uses TRBV19 with TRBJ2-7, with D hard to call. The germline gives CDR1 LNHDA, CDR2 SQIVND (reference sequence). Trimming pared 5 bases from V and 0 bases from J, leaving 11 bases between. The CDR3 has 14 amino acids. The CDR3 loop reads CASSPRILSYEQYF. In nucleotides, the CDR3 is TGTGCCAGTAGTCCCCGTATCCTCTCCTACGAGCAGTACTTC.

V and J are TRBV28 and TRBJ1-2; D unclear. The CDR3 is made up of 12 amino acids. Looked up from germline, CDR1 is MDHEN and CDR2 is SYDVKM. Trimming removed 3 bases at V and 3 bases at J, with 5 bases between. CDR3 sequence: CASSFQDYGYTF. CDR3 sequence (DNA): TGTGCCAGCAGTTTCCAGGACTATGGCTACACCTTC.

The chain's CDR3 is CASSLPQGAGYTF. CDR3 bases: TGTGCCAGCAGCCTACCACAGGGCGCTGGCTACACCTTC. The chain joins TRBV13 to TRBJ1-2; D perhaps matches TRBD1 (6 bases). CDR3 length: 13 amino acids. Between the trimmed V and J ends, which lost 5 bases and 7 bases, there was a span of 14 bases. Germline CDR1 is PRHDT and CDR2 is FYEKMQ (reference sequence). The whole variable domain, remainder taken from reference TRBV13 and TRBJ1-2, is AAGVIQSPRHLIKEKRETATLKCYPIPRHDTVYWYQQGPGQDPQFLISFYEKMQSDKGSIPDRFSAQQFSDYHSELNMSSLELGDSALYFCASSLPQGAGYTFGSGTRLTVV.

This sequence joins TRBV5-1 and TRBJ2-7; 7 bases map to TRBD2. Per the germline V gene, CDR1 is SGHRS and CDR2 is YFSETQ. V shed 3 bases and J 2 bases; nucleotides not matched to a gene: 5. The CDR3 is 14 residues long. The CDR3 nucleotides are TGCGCCAGCAGCTGGGAGGGGAGGACCTACGAGCAGTACTTC. It codes for CASSWEGRTYEQYF.

The chain uses TRBV9 and TRBJ2-7; 9 bases map to TRBD2. CDR1 SGDLS and CDR2 YYNGEE come from the germline V gene. The CDR3 is 19 residues long. The J segment lost 3 bases and the V segment lost 1 base, leaving 17 bases of the junction unmatched. The CDR3: CASSVFWLAGSTFYYEQYF. CDR3 DNA sequence: TGTGCCAGCAGCGTATTTTGGCTAGCGGGGTCAACTTTTTACTACGAGCAGTACTTC.

The chain couples TRBV6-5 to TRBJ2-7; 12 bases are shared with TRBD2. The CDR3 spans 15 residues. V lost 6 bases, J lost 3 bases, and 6 bases stayed unmatched. In germline, CDR1 is MNHEY, CDR2 SVGAGI. The chain's CDR3 is CASSLAGGLNYEQYF. CDR3 nucleotides: TGTGCCAGCAGCCTAGCGGGGGGGCTAAACTACGAGCAGTACTTC.

V usage is TRBV5-8 and J usage is TRBJ1-2; D is possibly TRBD1 (6 bases). Germline CDR1 reads SGHTS; CDR2 reads YDEGEE. V dropped 3 bases and J dropped 0 bases, with 12 bases sitting between them. The CDR3 sequence is 15 residues long. The CDR3 region has the DNA TGTGCCAGCAGCTCCGGACAGAGAGCTAACTATGGCTACACCTTC. It codes for CASSSGQRANYGYTF.